This T cell receptor beta chain was observed in a study of blood T cells in healthy people across ages. Combining a sample-barcoded 5' primer with a J-beta primer mix, a second PCR ran for 7 to 11 cycles. TCRdb processed the 5' RACE reads anew with MiXCR; each CDR3 protein has one entry. Among 500,000 to 550,000 distinct CDR3 sequences listed, around 24% were seen once. This clonotype was counted between two and nine times. Looked up from germline, CDR1 is SQVTM and CDR2 is ANQGSEA. The CDR3 runs 12 residues. Trimming removed 4 bases at V and 1 base at J, with 7 bases between. A further study also used this sample, focusing on T cells of mothers and their children. That paper notes: M1S, a second-PCR primer, added sample barcodes and 2-4 random nucleotides.

The chain combines TRBV29-1 with TRBJ2-5, with D possibly TRBD2 on 6 matching bases. The sequenced material came from blood. This clonotype originated in a boy aged 10-17 years in good health. The DNA for the CDR3 is TGCAGCGTTGGGGGGGTCCAAGAGACCCAGTACTTC. This encodes CSVGGVQETQYF.